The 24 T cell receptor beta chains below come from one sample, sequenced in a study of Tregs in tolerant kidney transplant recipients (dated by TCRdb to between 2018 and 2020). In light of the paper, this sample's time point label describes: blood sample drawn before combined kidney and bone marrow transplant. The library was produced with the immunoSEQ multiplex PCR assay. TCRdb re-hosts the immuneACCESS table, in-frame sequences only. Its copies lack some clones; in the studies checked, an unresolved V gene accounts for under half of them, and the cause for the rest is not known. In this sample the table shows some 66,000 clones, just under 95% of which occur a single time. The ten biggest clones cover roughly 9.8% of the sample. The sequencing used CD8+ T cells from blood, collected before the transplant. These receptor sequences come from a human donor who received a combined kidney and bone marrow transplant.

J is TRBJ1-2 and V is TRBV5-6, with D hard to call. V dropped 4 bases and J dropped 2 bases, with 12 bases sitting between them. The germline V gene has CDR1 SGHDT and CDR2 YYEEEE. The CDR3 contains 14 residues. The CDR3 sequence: CASSPGGANYGYTF. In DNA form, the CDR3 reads TGTGCCAGCAGCCCGGGTGGCGCGAACTATGGCTACACCTTC.

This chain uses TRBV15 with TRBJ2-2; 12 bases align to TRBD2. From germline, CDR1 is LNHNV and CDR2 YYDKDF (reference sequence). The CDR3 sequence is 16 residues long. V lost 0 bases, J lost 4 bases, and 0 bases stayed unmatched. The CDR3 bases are TGTGCCACCAGCAGAGAACTAGCGGGGGGCACCGGGGAGCTGTTTTTT. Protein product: CATSRELAGGTGELFF.

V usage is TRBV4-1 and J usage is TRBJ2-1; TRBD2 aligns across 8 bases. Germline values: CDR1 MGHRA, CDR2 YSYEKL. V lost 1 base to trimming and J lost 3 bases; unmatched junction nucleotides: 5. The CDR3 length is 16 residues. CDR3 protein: CASSQALADDYNEQFF. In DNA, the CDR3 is TGCGCCAGCAGCCAAGCACTAGCGGACGACTACAATGAGCAGTTCTTC.

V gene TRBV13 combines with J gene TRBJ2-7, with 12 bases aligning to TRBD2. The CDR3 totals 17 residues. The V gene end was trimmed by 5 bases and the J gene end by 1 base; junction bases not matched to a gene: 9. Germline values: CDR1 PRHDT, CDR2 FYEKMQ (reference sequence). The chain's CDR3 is CASSLNPGTSGSYEQYF. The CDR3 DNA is TGTGCCAGCAGCCTCAACCCCGGGACTAGCGGGTCCTACGAGCAGTACTTC.

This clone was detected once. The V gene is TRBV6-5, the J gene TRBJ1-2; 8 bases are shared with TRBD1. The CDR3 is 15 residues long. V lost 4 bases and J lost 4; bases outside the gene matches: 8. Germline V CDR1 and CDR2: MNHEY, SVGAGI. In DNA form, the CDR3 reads TGTGCCAGCAGTTCACAGGGGGAGATCATCTATGGCTACACCTTC. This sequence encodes CASSSQGEIIYGYTF.

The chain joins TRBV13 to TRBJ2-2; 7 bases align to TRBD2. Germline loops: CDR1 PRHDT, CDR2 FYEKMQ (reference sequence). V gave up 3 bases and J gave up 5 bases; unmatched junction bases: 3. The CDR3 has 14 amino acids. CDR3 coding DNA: TGTGCCAGCAGCTTGGGAGGGGCAACCGGGGAGCTGTTTTTT. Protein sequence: CASSLGGATGELFF.

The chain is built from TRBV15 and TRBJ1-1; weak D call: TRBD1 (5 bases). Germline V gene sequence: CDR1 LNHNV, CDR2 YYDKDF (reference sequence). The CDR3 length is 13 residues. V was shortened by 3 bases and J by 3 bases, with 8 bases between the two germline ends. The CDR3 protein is CATSSDRYTEAFF. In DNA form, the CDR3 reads TGTGCCACCAGCAGCGACAGATACACTGAAGCTTTCTTT. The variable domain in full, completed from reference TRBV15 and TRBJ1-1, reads DAMVIQNPRYQVTQFGKPVTLSCSQTLNHNVMYWYQQKSSQAPKLLFHYYDKDFNNEADTPDNFQSRRPNTSFCFLDIRSPGLGDTAMYLCATSSDRYTEAFFGQGTRLTVV.

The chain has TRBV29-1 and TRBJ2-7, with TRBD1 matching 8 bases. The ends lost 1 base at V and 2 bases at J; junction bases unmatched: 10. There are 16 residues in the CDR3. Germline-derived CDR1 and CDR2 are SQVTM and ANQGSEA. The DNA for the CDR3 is TGCAGCGTTGAAGGTAGCAAGACAGGGGAGCCCTACGAGCAGTACTTC. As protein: CSVEGSKTGEPYEQYF.

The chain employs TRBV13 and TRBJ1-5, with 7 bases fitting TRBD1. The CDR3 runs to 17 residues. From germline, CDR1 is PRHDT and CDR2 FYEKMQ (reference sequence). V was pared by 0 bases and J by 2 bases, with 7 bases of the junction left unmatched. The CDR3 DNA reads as TGTGCCAGCAGCTTAGGAGGGGGCGGATTGGGCAATCAGCCCCAGCATTTT. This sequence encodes CASSLGGGGLGNQPQHF.

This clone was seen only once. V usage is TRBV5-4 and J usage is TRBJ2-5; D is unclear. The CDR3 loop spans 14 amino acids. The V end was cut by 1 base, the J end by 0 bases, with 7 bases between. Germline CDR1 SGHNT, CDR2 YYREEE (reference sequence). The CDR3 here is CASSLLGNQETQYF. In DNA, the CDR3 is TGTGCCAGCAGCTTGCTGGGCAACCAAGAGACCCAGTACTTC.

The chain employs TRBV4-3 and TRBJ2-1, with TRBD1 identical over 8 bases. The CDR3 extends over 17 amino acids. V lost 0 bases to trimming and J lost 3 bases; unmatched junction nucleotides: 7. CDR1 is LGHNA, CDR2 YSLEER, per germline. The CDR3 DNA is TGCGCCAGCAGCCAAGAATGGAGGACAGGGTTCTACAATGAGCAGTTCTTC. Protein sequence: CASSQEWRTGFYNEQFF.

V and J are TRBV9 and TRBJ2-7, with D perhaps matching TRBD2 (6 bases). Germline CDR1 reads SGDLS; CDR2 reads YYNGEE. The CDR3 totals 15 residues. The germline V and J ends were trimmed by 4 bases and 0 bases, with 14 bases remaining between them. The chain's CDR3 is CASSPDGDFSYEQYF. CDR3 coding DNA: TGTGCCAGCAGCCCGGACGGGGACTTCTCCTACGAGCAGTACTTC.

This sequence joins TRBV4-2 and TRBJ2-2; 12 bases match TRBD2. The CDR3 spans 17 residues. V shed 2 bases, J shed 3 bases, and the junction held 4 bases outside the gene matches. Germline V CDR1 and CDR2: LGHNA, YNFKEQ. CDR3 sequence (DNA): TGTGCCAGCAGCCAATCCCTAGCGGGGGGGGACACCGGGGAGCTGTTTTTT. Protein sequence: CASSQSLAGGDTGELFF.

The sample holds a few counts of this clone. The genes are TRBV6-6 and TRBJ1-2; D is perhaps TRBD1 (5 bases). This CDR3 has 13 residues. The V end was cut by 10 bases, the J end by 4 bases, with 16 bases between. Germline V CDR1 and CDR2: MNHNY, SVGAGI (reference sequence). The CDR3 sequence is CATNDSPIYGYTF. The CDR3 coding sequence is TGTGCCACTAATGACAGTCCTATCTATGGCTACACCTTC.

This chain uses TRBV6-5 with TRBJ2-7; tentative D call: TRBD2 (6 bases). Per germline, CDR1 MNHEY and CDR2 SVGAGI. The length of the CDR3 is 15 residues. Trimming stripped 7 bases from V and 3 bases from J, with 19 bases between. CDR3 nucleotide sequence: TGTGCCAGCACTCTAAAGGAGGGCATCTTCTACGAGCAGTACTTC. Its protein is CASTLKEGIFYEQYF.

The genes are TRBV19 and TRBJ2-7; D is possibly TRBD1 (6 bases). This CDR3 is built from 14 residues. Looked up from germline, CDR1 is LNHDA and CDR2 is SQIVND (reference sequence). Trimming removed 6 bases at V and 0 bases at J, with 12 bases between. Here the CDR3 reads CASSRADSSYEQYF. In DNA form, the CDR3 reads TGTGCCAGTAGCAGGGCGGACAGCTCCTACGAGCAGTACTTC.

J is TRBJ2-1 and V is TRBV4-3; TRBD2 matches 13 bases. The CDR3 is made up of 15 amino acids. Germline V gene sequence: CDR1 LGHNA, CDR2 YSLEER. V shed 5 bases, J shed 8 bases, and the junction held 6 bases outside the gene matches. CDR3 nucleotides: TGCGCCAGCAGCAGGACTAGCGGGAGTTTGGATGAGCAGTTCTTC. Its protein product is CASSRTSGSLDEQFF.

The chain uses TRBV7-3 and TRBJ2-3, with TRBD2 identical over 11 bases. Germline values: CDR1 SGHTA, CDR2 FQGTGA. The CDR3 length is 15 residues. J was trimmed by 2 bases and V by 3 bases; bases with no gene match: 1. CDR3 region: CASSLTSGNTDTQYF. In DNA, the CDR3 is TGTGCCAGCAGCTTGACTAGCGGGAACACAGATACGCAGTATTTT.

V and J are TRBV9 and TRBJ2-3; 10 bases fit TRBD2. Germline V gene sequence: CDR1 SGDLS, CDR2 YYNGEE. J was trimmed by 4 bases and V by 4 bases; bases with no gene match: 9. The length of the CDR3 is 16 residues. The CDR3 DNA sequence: TGTGCCAGCAGCCCCTCTAGCGGGGGAGGGGCAGATACGCAGTATTTT. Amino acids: CASSPSSGGGADTQYF.

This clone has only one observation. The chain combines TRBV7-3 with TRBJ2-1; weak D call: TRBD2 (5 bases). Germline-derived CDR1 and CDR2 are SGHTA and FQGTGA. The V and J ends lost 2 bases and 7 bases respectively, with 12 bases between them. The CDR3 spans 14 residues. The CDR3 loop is CASSLGVGGNEQFF. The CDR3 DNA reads TGTGCCAGCAGCTTAGGGGTCGGAGGAAATGAGCAGTTCTTC. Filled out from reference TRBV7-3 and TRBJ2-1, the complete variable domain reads GAGVSQTPSNKVTEKGKYVELRCDPISGHTALYWYRQSLGQGPEFLIYFQGTGAADDSGLPNDRFFAVRPEGSVSTLKIQRTERGDSAVYLCASSLGVGGNEQFFGPGTRLTVL.

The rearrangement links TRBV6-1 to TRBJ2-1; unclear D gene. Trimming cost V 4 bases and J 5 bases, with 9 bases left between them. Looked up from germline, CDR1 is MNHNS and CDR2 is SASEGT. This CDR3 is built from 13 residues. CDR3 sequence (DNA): TGTGCCAGCAGTGTGGGCAGTAACAATGAGCAGTTCTTC. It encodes CASSVGSNNEQFF.

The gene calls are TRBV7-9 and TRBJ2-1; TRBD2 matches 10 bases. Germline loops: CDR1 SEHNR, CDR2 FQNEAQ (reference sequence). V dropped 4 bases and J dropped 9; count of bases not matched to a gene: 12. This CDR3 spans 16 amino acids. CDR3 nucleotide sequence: TGTGCCAGCAGCTCACCCGGGCTAGCGGGAGAACCTGAGCAGTTCTTC. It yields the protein CASSSPGLAGEPEQFF.

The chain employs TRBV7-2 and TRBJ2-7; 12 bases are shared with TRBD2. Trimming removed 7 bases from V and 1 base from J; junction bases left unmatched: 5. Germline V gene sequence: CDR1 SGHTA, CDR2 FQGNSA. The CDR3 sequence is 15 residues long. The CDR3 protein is CASIGTSGYSYEQYF. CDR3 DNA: TGTGCCAGCATTGGGACTAGCGGGTATTCCTACGAGCAGTACTTC.

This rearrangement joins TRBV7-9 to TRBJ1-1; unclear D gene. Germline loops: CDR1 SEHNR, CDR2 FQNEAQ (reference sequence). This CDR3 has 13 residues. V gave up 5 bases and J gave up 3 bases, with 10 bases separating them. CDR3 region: CASSEQVYTEAFF. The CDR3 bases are TGTGCCAGCAGCGAGCAGGTTTACACTGAAGCTTTCTTT. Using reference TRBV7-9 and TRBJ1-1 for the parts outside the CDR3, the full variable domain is DTGVSQNPRHKITKRGQNVTFRCDPISEHNRLYWYRQTLGQGPEFLTYFQNEAQLEKSRLLSDRFSAERPKGSFSTLEIQRTEQGDSAMYLCASSEQVYTEAFFGQGTRLTVV.